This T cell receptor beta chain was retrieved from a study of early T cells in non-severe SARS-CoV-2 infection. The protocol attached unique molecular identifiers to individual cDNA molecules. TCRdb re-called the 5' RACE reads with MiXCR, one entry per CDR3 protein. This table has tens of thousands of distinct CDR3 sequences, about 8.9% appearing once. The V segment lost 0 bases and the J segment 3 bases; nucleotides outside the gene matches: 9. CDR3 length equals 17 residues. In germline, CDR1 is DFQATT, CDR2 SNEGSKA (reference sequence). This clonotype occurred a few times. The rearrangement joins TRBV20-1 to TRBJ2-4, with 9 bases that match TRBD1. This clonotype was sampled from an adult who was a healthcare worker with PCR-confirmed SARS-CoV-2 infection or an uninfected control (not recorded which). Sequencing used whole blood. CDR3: CSARDPGTGLGKNIQYF. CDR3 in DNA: TGCAGTGCTAGAGACCCGGGGACAGGGCTGGGCAAAAACATTCAGTACTTC.